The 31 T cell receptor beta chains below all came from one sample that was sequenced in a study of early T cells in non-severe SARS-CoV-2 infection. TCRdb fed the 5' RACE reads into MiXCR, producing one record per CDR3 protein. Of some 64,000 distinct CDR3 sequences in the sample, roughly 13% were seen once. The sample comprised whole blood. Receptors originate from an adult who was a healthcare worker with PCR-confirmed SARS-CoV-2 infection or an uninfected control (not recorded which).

CDR3 bases: TGTGCCATCAGGAGACTAGCGGGAGGGTACGAGCAGTACTTC. This sequence encodes CAIRRLAGGYEQYF. V usage is TRBV10-3 and J usage is TRBJ2-7, with 14 bases identical to TRBD2. This CDR3 has 14 amino acids. Germline CDR1 and CDR2: ENHRY and SYGVKD. The trim removed 6 bases at V and 4 bases at J, leaving 2 bases unmatched.

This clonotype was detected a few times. The CDR3 nucleotides are TGTGCCAGCAGCAGGGCTTCAGGGACCGGGAGCTTCTACGAGCAGTACTTC. Its protein product is CASSRASGTGSFYEQYF. The chain carries TRBV3-1 and TRBJ2-7; TRBD2 might be the D (6 bases). The CDR3 is 17 amino acids. With 5 bases removed from V and 3 bases from J, the gap between germline ends came to 23 bases. Per germline, CDR1 LGHDT and CDR2 YNNKEL (reference sequence).

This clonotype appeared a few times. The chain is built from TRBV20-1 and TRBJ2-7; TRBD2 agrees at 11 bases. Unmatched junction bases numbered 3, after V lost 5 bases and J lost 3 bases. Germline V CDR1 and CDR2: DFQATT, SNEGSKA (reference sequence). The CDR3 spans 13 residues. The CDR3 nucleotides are TGCAGTGCTGTAGGGACTAGCGGCTACGAGCAGTACTTC. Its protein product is CSAVGTSGYEQYF.

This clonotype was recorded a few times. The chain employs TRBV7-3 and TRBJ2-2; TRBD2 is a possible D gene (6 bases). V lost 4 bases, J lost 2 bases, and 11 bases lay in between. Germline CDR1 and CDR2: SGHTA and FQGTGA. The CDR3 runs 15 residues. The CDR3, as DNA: TGTGCCAGCAGCTCTGGGGACTTAAACACCGGGGAGCTGTTTTTT. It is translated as CASSSGDLNTGELFF. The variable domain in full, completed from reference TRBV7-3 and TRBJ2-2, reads GAGVSQTPSNKVTEKGKYVELRCDPISGHTALYWYRQSLGQGPEFLIYFQGTGAADDSGLPNDRFFAVRPEGSVSTLKIQRTERGDSAVYLCASSSGDLNTGELFFGEGSRLTVL.

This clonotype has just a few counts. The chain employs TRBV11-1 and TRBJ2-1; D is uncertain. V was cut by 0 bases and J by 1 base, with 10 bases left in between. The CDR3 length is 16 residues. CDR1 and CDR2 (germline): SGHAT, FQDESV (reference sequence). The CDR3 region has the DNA TGTGCCAGCAGCTTAGCAGGGCAAAGTTCCTACAATGAGCAGTTCTTC. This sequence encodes CASSLAGQSSYNEQFF.

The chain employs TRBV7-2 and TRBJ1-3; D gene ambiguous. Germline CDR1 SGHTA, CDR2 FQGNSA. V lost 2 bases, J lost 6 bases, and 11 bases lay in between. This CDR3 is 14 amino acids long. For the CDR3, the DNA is TGTGCCAGCAGCTTATACGACACGACAAACACCATATATTTT. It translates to CASSLYDTTNTIYF.

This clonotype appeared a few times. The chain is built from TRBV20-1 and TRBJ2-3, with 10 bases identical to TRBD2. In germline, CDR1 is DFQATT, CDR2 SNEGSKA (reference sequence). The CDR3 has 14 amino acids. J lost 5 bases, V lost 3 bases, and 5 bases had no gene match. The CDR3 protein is CSARPSGRVDTQYF. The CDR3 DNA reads TGCAGTGCTAGGCCGAGCGGGAGGGTAGATACGCAGTATTTT.

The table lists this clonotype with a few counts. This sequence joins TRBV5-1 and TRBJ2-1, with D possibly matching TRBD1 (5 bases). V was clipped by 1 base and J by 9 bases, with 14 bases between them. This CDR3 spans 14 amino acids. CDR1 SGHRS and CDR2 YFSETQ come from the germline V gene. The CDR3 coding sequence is TGCGCCAGCAGCTTGACAGGTCACGGTGGTGAGCAGTTCTTC. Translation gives CASSLTGHGGEQFF. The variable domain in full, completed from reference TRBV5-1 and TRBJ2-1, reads KAGVTQTPRYLIKTRGQQVTLSCSPISGHRSVSWYQQTPGQGLQFLFEYFSETQRNKGNFPGRFSGRQFSNSRSEMNVSTLELGDSALYLCASSLTGHGGEQFFGPGTRLTVL.

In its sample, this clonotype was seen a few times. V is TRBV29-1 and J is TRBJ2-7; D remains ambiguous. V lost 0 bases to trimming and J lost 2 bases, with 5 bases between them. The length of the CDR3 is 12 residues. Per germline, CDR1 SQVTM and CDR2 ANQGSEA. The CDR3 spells CSVEEAAYEQYF. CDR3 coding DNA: TGCAGCGTTGAAGAGGCCGCCTACGAGCAGTACTTC.

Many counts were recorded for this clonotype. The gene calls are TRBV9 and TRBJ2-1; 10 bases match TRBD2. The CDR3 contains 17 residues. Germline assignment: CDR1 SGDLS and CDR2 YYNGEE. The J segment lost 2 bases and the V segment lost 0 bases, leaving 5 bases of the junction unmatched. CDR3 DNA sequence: TGTGCCAGCAGCGTAGGGGAGCGGGAGGGCCCCTACAATGAGCAGTTCTTC. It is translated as CASSVGEREGPYNEQFF. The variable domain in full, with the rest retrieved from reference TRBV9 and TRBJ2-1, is DSGVTQTPKHLITATGQRVTLRCSPRSGDLSVYWYQQSLDQGLQFLIQYYNGEERAKGNILERFSAQQFPDLHSELNLSSLELGDSALYFCASSVGEREGPYNEQFFGPGTRLTVL.

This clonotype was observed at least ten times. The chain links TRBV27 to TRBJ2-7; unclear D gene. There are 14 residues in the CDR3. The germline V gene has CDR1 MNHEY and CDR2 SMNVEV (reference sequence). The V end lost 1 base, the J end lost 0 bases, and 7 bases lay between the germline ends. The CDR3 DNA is TGTGCCAGCAGTTTATATTGGAACTCCTACGAGCAGTACTTC. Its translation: CASSLYWNSYEQYF.

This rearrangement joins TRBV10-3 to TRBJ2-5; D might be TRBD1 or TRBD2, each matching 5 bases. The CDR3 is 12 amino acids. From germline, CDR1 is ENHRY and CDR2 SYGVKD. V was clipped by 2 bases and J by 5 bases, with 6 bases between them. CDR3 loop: CAISERGETQYF. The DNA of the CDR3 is TGTGCCATCAGTGAGCGGGGCGAGACCCAGTACTTC.

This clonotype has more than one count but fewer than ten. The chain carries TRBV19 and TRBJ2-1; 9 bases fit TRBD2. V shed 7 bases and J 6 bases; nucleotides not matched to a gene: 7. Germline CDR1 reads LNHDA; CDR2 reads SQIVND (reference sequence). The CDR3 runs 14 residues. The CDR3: CASTPSGKGNEQFF. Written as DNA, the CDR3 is TGTGCCAGTACCCCTAGCGGGAAGGGCAATGAGCAGTTCTTC.

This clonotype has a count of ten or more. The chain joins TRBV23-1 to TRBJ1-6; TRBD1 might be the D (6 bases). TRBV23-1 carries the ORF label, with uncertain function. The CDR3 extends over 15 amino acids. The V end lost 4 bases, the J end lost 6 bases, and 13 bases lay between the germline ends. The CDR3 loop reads CASSPPDSPNSPLHF. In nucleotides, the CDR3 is TGCGCCAGCAGTCCCCCGGACAGCCCTAATTCACCCCTCCACTTT.

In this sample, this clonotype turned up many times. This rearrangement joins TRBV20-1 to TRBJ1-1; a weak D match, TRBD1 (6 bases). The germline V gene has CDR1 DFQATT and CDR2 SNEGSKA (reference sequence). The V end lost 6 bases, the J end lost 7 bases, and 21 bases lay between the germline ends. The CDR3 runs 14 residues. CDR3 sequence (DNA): TGCAGTGCCTACCTAATAAAGAGACAGGATGAAGCTTTCTTT. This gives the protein CSAYLIKRQDEAFF.

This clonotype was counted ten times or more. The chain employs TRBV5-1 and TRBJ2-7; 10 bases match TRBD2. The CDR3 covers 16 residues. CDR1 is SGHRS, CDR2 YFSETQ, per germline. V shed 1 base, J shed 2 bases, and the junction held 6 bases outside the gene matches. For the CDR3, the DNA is TGCGCCAGCAGCTTGAGGGGACTAGCGTCTACCTACGAGCAGTACTTC. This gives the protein CASSLRGLASTYEQYF.

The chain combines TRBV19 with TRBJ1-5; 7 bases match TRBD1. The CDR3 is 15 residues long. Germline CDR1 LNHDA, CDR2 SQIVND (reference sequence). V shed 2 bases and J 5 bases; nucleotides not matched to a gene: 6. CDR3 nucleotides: TGTGCCAGTAGTATACGGGGACAGACCCATCAGCCCCAGCATTTT. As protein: CASSIRGQTHQPQHF.

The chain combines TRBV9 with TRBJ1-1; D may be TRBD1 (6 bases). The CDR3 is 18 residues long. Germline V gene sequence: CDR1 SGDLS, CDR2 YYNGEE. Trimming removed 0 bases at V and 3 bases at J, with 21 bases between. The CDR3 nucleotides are TGTGCCAGCAGCGTAGCTCGGGAAGTCAGGGGTGAGGACACTGAAGCTTTCTTT. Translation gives CASSVAREVRGEDTEAFF. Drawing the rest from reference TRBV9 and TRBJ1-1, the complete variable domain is DSGVTQTPKHLITATGQRVTLRCSPRSGDLSVYWYQQSLDQGLQFLIQYYNGEERAKGNILERFSAQQFPDLHSELNLSSLELGDSALYFCASSVAREVRGEDTEAFFGQGTRLTVV.

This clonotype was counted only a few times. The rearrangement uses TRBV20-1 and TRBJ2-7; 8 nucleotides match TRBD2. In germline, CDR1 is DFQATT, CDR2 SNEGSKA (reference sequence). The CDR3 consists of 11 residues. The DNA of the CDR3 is TGCAGGGGACTAGGAGGGAACGAGCAGTACTTC. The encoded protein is CRGLGGNEQYF.

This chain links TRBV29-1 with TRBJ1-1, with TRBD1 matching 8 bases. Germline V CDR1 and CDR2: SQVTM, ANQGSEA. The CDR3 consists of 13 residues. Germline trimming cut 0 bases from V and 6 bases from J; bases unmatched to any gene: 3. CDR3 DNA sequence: TGCAGCGTTGAAGAGACAGGGGTTTCTGAAGCTTTCTTT. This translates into CSVEETGVSEAFF.

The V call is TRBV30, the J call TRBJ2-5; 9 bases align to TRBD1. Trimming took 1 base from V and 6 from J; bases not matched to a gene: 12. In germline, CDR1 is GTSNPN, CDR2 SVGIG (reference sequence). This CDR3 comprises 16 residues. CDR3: CAWSALYRGQMKTQYF. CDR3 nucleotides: TGTGCCTGGAGTGCCTTATACAGGGGGCAGATGAAGACCCAGTACTTC. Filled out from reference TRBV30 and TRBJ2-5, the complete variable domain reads SQTIHQWPATLVQPVGSPLSLECTVEGTSNPNLYWYRQAAGRGLQLLFYSVGIGQISSEVPQNLSASRPQDRQFILSSKKLLLSDSGFYLCAWSALYRGQMKTQYFGPGTRLLVL.

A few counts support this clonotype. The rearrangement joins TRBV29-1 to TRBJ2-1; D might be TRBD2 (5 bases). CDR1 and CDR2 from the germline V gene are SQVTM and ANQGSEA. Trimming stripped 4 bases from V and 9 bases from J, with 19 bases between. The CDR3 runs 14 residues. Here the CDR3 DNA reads TGCAGCGTTGGAACTAGTCTTCGCTCATCTGAGCAGTTCTTC. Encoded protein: CSVGTSLRSSEQFF.

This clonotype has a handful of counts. CDR3 nucleotides: TGTGCCAGCAGCCCCAGGGTGGACACCGGGGGCTATCACGAGCAGTACTTC. Protein: CASSPRVDTGGYHEQYF. V is TRBV7-2 and J is TRBJ2-7; D tentatively reads TRBD1 or TRBD2 (6 bases each). The ends were cut back, 5 bases at V and 5 bases at J, with 25 bases in the middle. CDR3 length: 17 residues. Per the germline V gene, CDR1 is SGHTA and CDR2 is FQGNSA.

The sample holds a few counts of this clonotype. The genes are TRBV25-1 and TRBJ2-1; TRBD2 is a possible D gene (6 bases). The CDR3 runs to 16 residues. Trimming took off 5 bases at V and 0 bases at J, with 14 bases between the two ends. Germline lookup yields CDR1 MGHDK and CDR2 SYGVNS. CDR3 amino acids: CASSNAGPSSYNEQFF. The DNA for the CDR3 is TGTGCCAGCAGTAACGCGGGGCCGAGCTCCTACAATGAGCAGTTCTTC.

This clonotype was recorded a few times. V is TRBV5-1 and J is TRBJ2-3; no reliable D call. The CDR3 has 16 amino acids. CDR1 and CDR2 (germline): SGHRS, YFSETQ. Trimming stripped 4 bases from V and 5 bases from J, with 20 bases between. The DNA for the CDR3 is TGCGCCAGCAGCCCGCCCGTGCAAAACATCGGAGATACGCAGTATTTT. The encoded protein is CASSPPVQNIGDTQYF.

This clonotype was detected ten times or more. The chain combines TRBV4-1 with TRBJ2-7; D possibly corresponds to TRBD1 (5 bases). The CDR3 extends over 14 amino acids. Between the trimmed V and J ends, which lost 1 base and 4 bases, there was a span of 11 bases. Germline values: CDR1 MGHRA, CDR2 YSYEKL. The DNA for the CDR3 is TGCGCCAGCAGCCAAGCCGAGACAGAGTACGAGCAGTACTTC. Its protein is CASSQAETEYEQYF.

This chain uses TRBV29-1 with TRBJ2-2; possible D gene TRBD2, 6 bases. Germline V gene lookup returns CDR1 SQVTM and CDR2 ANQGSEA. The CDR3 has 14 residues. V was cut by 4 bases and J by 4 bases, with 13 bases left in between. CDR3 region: CSVGSSVTTGELFF. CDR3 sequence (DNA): TGCAGCGTTGGGTCTAGCGTAACCACCGGGGAGCTGTTTTTT.

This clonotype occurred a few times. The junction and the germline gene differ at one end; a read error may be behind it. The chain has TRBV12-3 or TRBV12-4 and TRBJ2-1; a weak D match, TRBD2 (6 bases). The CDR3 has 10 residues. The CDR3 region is CASSQGWEAF. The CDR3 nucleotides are TGTGCCAGCAGTCAAGGGTGGGAGGCTTTC.

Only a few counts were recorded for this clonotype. DNA of the CDR3: TGTGCCAGCAGCTCGACTAGCGGGGACGGAGATACGCAGTATTTT. The encoded protein is CASSSTSGDGDTQYF. The gene calls are TRBV7-2 and TRBJ2-3, with TRBD2 identical over 11 bases. Germline loops: CDR1 SGHTA, CDR2 FQGNSA. This CDR3 is built from 15 residues. V trimming: 4 bases; J trimming: 5 bases; junction bases outside the gene matches: 5.

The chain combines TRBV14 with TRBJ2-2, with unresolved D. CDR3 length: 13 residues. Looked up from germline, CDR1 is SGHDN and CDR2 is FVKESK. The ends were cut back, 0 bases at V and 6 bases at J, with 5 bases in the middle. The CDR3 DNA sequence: TGTGCCAGCAGCCAAGATGCGGCCGGGGAGCTGTTTTTT. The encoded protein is CASSQDAAGELFF.

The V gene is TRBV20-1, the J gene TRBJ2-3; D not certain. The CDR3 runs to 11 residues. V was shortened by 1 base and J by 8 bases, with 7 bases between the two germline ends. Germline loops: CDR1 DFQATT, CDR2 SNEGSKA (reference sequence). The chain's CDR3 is CSARGGSTQYF. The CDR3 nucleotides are TGCAGTGCTAGAGGAGGTAGTACGCAGTATTTT.